The rows below give T cell receptor beta chains drawn from one sample of a study of blood T cell repertoires in COVID-19. This table comes from immunoSEQ multiplex PCR, and its TCRdb copy is limited to in-frame clones, with some not included. The table records 85,000 to 130,000 clones, 71% of them present only once. Input material: peripheral blood. The source is a human donor with acute or convalescent COVID-19. The donor label of this sample is uncertain. The CDR3 runs from the conserved cysteine through the conserved F or W. Each record gives: clone size, D gene, J gene, V gene, CDR3 DNA, CDR3 protein. D genes are given only for firm matches. The listing skips clone size in some rows; elsewhere it reads once, few, many or a size class.

- | TRBD1 | TRBJ1-5 | TRBV30 | TGTGCCTGGAGTCGGGGAAGTCAGGGGGGTCAGCCCCAGCATTTT | CAWSRGSQGGQPQHF
- | - | TRBJ1-1 | TRBV7-9 | TGTGCCAGCAGCTTCGGACAGTGGGGCACTGAAGCTTTCTTT | CASSFGQWGTEAFF
- | - | TRBJ1-6 | TRBV7-9 | TGTGCCAGCAGCTTGGAGGGAAGGTGGTCACCCCTCCACTTT | CASSLEGRWSPLHF
few | - | TRBJ1-1 | TRBV2 | TGTGCCAGCAGCGCCAGGGGTAACACTGAAGCTTTCTTT | CASSARGNTEAFF
- | TRBD1 | TRBJ2-7 | TRBV5-1 | TGCGCCAGCAGCTTAGACAGGGCCTACGAGCAGTACTTC | CASSLDRAYEQYF
- | TRBD1 | TRBJ2-3 | TRBV5-1 | TGCGCCAGCAGCTTGGGGACAGGCTTCACAGATACGCAGTATTTT | CASSLGTGFTDTQYF
many | - | TRBJ2-5 | TRBV5-1 | TGCGCCAGCAGCTTCGGGGGGCCGGGAGAGACCCAGTACTTC | CASSFGGPGETQYF
- | - | TRBJ2-4 | TRBV9 | TGTGCCAGCAGCCCCGGGGGTGCCAAAAACATTCAGTACTTC | CASSPGGAKNIQYF
- | TRBD1 | TRBJ2-5 | TRBV25-1 | TGTGCCAGCAGTGAATGGGGGACAGGTAAAGAGACCCAGTACTTC | CASSEWGTGKETQYF
- | - | TRBJ2-7 | TRBV5-6 | TGTGCCAGCAGCCCACGTGTGGGCCACTACGAGCAGTACTTC | CASSPRVGHYEQYF
- | - | TRBJ1-5 | TRBV7-2 | TGTGCCAGCAGCGAGTGGGCAGGGTCCGGTCAGCCCCAGCATTTT | CASSEWAGSGQPQHF
- | - | TRBJ1-2 | TRBV24-1 | TGTGCCACCAGTGACTCCGGGAGCCAATATGGCTACACCTTC | CATSDSGSQYGYTF
- | - | TRBJ1-2 | TRBV20-1 | TGCAGTGCTAGTGGAAACAGGGAAAGAGACTATGTCTATGGCTACACCTTC | CSASGNRERDYVYGYTF
- | - | TRBJ2-5 | TRBV10-2 | TGCGCCAGCAGTGAGTCGAAGTGGGGCAGGCGCGCAAGTTTGGAGACCCAGTACTTC | CASSESKWGRRASLETQYF
- | - | TRBJ2-7 | TRBV19 | TGTGCCAGTAGTATAAGGGGGGACAGTACCTACGAGCAGTACTTC | CASSIRGDSTYEQYF
- | TRBD1 | TRBJ1-2 | TRBV29-1 | TGCAGCTCCAAACCCGGGACAGGGAGTGGCTACACCTTC | CSSKPGTGSGYTF
- | - | TRBJ1-1 | TRBV12-3/TRBV12-4 | TGTGCCAGCAGTCGGGGGGGTGGCCCTGAAGCTTTCTTT | CASSRGGGPEAFF
- | TRBD1 | TRBJ2-2 | TRBV4-1 | TGCGCCAGCAGCCACCGGGACAGACACACCGGGGAGCTGTTTTTT | CASSHRDRHTGELFF
- | - | TRBJ2-1 | TRBV12-3/TRBV12-4 | TGTGCCAGCAGTTTACTCCTAGCCGCGGATCAGTTCTTC | CASSLLLAADQFF
- | - | TRBJ2-6 | TRBV2 | TGTGCCAGCAGACCCCGGACTCCTTCTGGGGCCAACGTCCTGACTTTC | CASRPRTPSGANVLTF
- | - | TRBJ1-2 | TRBV3-1/TRBV3-2 | TGTGCCAGCAGCCAGTTGACAGTCTATGGCTACACCTTC | CASSQLTVYGYTF
- | - | TRBJ2-5 | TRBV11-2 | TGTGCCAGCAGCTGGACAGCCTCTGAAGAGACCCAGTACTTC | CASSWTASEETQYF
- | - | TRBJ1-6 | TRBV9 | TGTGCCAGCAGCGGGTTTTTGGCAGGTGACAATTCACCCCTCCACTTT | CASSGFLAGDNSPLHF
- | - | TRBJ1-2 | TRBV6-5 | TGTGCCAGCAGCACCCCCCGAGGCTATGGCTACACCTTC | CASSTPRGYGYTF
- | TRBD1 | TRBJ1-6 | TRBV2 | TGTGCCAGCACCTACCAGACAGGGAGTTATTCACCCCTCCACTTT | CASTYQTGSYSPLHF
- | TRBD1 | TRBJ1-6 | TRBV30 | TGTGCCCTGGGACAGGATAATTCACCCCTCCACTTT | CALGQDNSPLHF